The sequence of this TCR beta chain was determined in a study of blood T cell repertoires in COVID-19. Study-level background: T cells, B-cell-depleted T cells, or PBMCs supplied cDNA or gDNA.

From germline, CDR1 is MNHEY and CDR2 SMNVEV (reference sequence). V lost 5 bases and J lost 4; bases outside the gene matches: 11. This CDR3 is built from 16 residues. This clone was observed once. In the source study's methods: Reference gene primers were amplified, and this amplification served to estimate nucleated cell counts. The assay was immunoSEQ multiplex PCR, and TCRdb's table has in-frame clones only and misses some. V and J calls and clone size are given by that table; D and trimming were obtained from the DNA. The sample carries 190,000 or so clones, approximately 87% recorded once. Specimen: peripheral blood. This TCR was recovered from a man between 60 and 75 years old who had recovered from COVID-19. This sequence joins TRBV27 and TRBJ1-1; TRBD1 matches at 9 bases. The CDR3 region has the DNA TGTGCCAGCAGTCGCCCCGGGACAGGGATCGGCACTGAAGCTTTCTTT. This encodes CASSRPGTGIGTEAFF.